This TCR beta chain was retrieved from a study of T cell responses to AZD1222 COVID-19 vaccine. TCRdb keeps only in-frame clones here, not all; method: immunoSEQ multiplex PCR. The sample holds about 100,000 clones, almost 85% seen once. Germline V CDR1 and CDR2: SGHDT, YYEEEE. J was trimmed by 4 bases and V by 2 bases; bases with no gene match: 6. This CDR3 region has 16 residues. This TCR was sampled from an adult in good health. The sample here was peripheral blood, taken on day 0 of AZD1222 vaccination. The chain employs TRBV5-6 and TRBJ2-1, with TRBD1 matching 10 bases. The CDR3 protein is CASSLAGQGFYNEQFF. The CDR3 nucleotides read TGTGCCAGCAGCTTAGCGGGACAGGGGTTTTACAATGAGCAGTTCTTC.